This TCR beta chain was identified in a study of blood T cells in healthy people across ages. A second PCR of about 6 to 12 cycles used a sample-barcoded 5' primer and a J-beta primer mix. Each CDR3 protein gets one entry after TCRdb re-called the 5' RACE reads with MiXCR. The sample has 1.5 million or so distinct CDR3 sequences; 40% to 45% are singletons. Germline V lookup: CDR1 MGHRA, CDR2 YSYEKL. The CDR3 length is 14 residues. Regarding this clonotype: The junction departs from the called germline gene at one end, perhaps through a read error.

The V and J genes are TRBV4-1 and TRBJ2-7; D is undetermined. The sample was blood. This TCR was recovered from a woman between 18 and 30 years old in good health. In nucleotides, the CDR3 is TGCGCCAGCAGTCTCCGGTGGGTCGGATACGGGCAGTACTTC. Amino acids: CASSLRWVGYGQYF.